Given below is one TCR beta chain in context. This clonotype was seen a handful of times. It has no known antigen specificity. Base quality data are lacking; no much larger clone is found one base away. The sample originates from a study of human T cells and chemical hapten exposure listed by TCRdb under 2021. A note on the overall study: For sensitization, 2% DPC in acetone was applied to an approximately 2 cm by approximately 2 cm area of upper inner arm skin. Alopecia areata with under or over 50% scalp involvement, alopecia totalis and alopecia universalis were represented in the patient cohort, which was mostly female. Blood was sampled from patients pre-sensitization (week 0) and at 2, 6 and about 24 weeks after DPC sensitization. Patch tests used Finn chambers with 0.01% DPC on the upper back, scored after 6 days by International Contact Dermatitis Research Group standards. Libraries were pooled for sequencing, and variation in per-sample TCR yields was attributed mainly to small differences in library volumes within the pool. For TCR sequencing, blood came from approximately 29 alopecia patients at anywhere from one to four time points (pre-sensitization, 2, 6 and 24 weeks). This study followed changes in the peripheral blood TCR repertoire in vivo during primary and secondary sensitization of alopecia patients to the hapten diphenylcyclopropenone (DPC). Throughout the study period of about 22 weeks, patients also received therapeutic DPC doses to the scalp every week.

What the study reported, not specific to this receptor: Expanded TCRs formed significantly more large CDR3 similarity clusters than pre-sensitization or healthy control sets, consistent with antigen-driven responses. Because all patients had alopecia, a presumed autoimmune disease, the immune response of the patients might differ from that of healthy individuals. Repeated subsampling changed both the strength of the expansion versus patch-test correlation and the threshold at which the correlation became significant. Patch test score correlated positively with the number of PT1 expanded TCRs, reaching significance at thresholds 8, 16 and 32 but not at 4. DPC sensitization did not change the number of TCRs with a frequency above 1 in 1000, and there was no evidence of changes in global repertoire structure.

Explained via the paper, the time point label denotes: patch test 1, 2 weeks after DPC sensitization. The intended sense of this specimen's treatment or condition label: therapeutic diphenylcyclopropenone sensitization with weekly scalp DPC. Blood at each patch-test visit was drawn before the patch test was applied. Eligible patients were aged 18 to 70, diagnosed with alopecia, deemed suitable for DPC therapy, and excluded if pregnant. Unfractionated whole blood was collected in Tempus Blood RNA tubes, and total RNA was extracted from that blood. Trimming costs V 1 base and J 5 bases, and their ends lie 9 bases apart. CDR1 LGHNA and CDR2 YNFKEQ are derived from the germline V gene. The CDR3 runs 13 residues from the cysteine to the phenylalanine. Of all the DNA, just the CDR3 is kept, 39 bases in frame from base 1. The library was obtained by RACE. The sequencing machine was a NextSeq 500. During library preparation, unique molecular identifiers were attached to individual cDNA molecules so that TCRs could be counted quantitatively and reproducibly. From each blood RNA sample, both TCR alpha and TCR beta chains were sequenced. The paper's processing steps were these. The median number of TCRs per sample was roughly 94,000, ranging from roughly 23,224 to 690,600. V, J and CDR3 annotation of the TCR reads was carried out using the Decombinator software suite. For PS versus PT1 abundance plots, all samples were subsampled to the same number of TCRs (28,000). Expanded TCRs were defined as absent before sensitization and observed at least eight times at the 2-week time point. TCRdb trimmed the raw reads at Q25, called clones with MiXCR and kept productive beta chains. CDR3 protein sequences are deduplicated, and each keeps its most common genes and DNA. TCRdb's processing, not the authors' own work, is the source of the V and J calls. The sample table shows around 340,000 distinct CDR3 sequences, and approximately 6.3% are seen once. The ten top clones hold around 8.2% of the sample.

The sequence links TRBV4-2 to TRBJ2-7, with no D gene named confidently. This TCR derives from a woman aged 18-29 years with alopecia areata. Some clones in this sample may be carry-over from other donors' samples. The sample in question was whole blood, obtained in connection with sensitization to the hapten diphenylcyclopropenone (DPC). For the CDR3, the sequence is CASSQGNRDEQYF. The sequenced DNA: TGTGCCAGCAGCCAAGGGAATAGGGACGAGCAGTACTTC.